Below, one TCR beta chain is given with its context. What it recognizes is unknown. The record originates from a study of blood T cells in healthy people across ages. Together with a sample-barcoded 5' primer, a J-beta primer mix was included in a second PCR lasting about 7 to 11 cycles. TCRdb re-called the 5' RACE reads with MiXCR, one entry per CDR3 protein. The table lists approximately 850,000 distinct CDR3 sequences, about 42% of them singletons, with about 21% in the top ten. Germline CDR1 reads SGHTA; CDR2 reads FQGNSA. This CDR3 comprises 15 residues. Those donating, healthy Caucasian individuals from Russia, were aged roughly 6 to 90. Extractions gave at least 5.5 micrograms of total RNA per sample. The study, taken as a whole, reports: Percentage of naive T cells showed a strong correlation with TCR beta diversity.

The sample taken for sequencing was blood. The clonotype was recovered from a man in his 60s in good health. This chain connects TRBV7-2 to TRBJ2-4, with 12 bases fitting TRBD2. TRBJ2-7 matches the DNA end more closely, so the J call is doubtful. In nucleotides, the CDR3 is TGTGCCAGCAGCACGGGACTAGCGGGTGAATACGAGCAGTACTTC. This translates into CASSTGLAGEYEQYF.